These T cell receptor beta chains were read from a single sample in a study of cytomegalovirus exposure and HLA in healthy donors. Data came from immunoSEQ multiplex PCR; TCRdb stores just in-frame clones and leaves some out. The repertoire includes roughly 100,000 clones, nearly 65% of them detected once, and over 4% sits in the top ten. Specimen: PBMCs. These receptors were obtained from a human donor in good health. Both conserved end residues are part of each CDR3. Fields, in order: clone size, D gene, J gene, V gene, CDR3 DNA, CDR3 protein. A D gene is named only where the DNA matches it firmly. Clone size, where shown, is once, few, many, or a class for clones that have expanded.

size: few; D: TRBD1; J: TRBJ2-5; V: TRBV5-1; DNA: TGCGCCAGCAGCTTGGAGGAAGGCAGGGGGCGAGAGACCCAGTACTTC; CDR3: CASSLEEGRGRETQYF
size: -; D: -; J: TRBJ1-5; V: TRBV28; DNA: TGTGCCAGCAGTTTTATCGATGGGGCGGACAATCAGCCCCAGCATTTT; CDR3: CASSFIDGADNQPQHF
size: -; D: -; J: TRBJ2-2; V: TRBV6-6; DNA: TGTGCCAGCAGGTCCCTTAGCCCTCTAGCGTGGGAGCTGTTTTTT; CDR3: CASRSLSPLAWELFF
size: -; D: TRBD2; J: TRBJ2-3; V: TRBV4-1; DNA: TGCGCCAGCAGCCAAGAGGATTTTCGTACCAGCGGGAGTCTGTGGACGCAGTATTTT; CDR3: CASSQEDFRTSGSLWTQYF
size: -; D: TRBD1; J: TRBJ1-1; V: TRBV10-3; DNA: TGTGCCATCAGTGAGTCGGGACAGGTGAACACTGAAGCTTTCTTT; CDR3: CAISESGQVNTEAFF
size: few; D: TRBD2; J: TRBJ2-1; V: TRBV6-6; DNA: TGTGCCAGCACCGAGATTACTAGCGCCCAAAGTGTCTTC; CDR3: CASTEITSAQSVF
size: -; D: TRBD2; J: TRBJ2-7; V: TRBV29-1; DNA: TGCAGCGTTGGGATCCGGGGGGGAGAGCAGTACTTC; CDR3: CSVGIRGGEQYF
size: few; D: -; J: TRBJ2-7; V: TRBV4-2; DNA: TGTGCCAGCAGCCTAACAGGCTACAACTCCTACGAGCAGTACTTC; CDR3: CASSLTGYNSYEQYF
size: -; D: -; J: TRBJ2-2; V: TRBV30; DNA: TGTGCCTGGAGTGACTACAACACCGGGGAGCTGTTTTTT; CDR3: CAWSDYNTGELFF
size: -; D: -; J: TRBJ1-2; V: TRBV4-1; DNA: TGCGCCAGCAGCCAAGTTGGGGAGGGGCATGGCTACACCTTC; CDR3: CASSQVGEGHGYTF
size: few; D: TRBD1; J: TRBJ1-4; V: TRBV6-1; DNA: TGTGCCAGCAGTGACGGGACAGGGGGTGAAAAACTGTTTTTT; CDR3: CASSDGTGGEKLFF
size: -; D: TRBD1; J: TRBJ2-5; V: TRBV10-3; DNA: TGTGCCATCAGGGAACAGGGGTTAGAGACCCAGTACTTC; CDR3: CAIREQGLETQYF
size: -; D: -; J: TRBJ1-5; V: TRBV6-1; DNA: TGTGCCAGCAGTGACGGGTCGTGGAGCAATCAGCCCCAGCATTTT; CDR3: CASSDGSWSNQPQHF
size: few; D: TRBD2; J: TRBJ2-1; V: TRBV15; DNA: TGTGCCACCAGCAGAGGGCCCCAACTAGCGGGAGCCAACAATGAGCAGTTCTTC; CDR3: CATSRGPQLAGANNEQFF
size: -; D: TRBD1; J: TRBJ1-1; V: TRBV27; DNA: TGTGCCAGCAGTTCCCGACAGGGGGCGGGTTATAGGGCCCCTGAAGCTTTCTTT; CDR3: CASSSRQGAGYRAPEAFF
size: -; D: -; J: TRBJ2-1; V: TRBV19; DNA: TGTGCCACCTCAGAGGGCCTCTCCTACAATGAGCAGTTCTTC; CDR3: CATSEGLSYNEQFF
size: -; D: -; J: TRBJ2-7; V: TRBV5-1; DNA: TGCGCCAGCAGCTTGACAGGGCCCTACGAGCAGTACTTC; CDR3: CASSLTGPYEQYF
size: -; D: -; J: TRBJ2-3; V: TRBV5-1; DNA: TGCGCCAGCAGCCCGGAGGGTGGGGGAGGACCTCCTGATACGCAGTATTTT; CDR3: CASSPEGGGGPPDTQYF
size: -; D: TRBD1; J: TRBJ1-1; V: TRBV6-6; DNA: TGTGCCAGCAGTTCGACAGGGTTCCTACCTGAAGCTTTCTTT; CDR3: CASSSTGFLPEAFF
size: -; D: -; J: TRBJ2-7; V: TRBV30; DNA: TGTGCCCTGCAAGGGGAATTAACCTACGAGCAGTACTTC; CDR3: CALQGELTYEQYF
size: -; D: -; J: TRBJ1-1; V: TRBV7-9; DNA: TGTGCCAGCAGCCCACCTTTGAGCACTGAAGCTTTCTTT; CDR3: CASSPPLSTEAFF
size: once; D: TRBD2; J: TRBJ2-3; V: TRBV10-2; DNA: TGCGCCAGCAGTGAGCGGGTTCTAGCGGGTTTAACAGATACGCAGTATTTT; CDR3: CASSERVLAGLTDTQYF
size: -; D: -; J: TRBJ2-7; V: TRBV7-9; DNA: TGTGCCAGCAGCTTCGTTACAGGGCGGTTCTCCTACGAGCAGTACTTC; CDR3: CASSFVTGRFSYEQYF
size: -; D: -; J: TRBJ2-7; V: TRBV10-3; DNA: TGTGCCATCAGTGAGCCTACGGGAGCGGTTTACGAGCAGTACTTC; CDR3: CAISEPTGAVYEQYF
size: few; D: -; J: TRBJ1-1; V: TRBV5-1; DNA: TGCGCCAGCAGTGGGGGGGCCTGGGGTACTGAAGCTTTCTTT; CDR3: CASSGGAWGTEAFF
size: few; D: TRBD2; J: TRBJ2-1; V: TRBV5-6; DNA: TGTGCCAGCAGCCCCGCTTTTGGGAGCGGGAGGACCGGAGAGCAGTTCTTC; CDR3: CASSPAFGSGRTGEQFF
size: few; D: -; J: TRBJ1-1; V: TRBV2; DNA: TGTGCCAGCAGCCAGACATGGGGGGACACTGAAGCTTTCTTT; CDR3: CASSQTWGDTEAFF
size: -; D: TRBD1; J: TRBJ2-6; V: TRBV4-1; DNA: TGCGCCAGCAGCCAGGTAACAGGGGCCAGGGGGGCCAACGTCCTGACTTTC; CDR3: CASSQVTGARGANVLTF
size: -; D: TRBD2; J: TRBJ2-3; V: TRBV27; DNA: TGTGCCAGCAGTTCGGGACTAGTGTATTGGGATACGCAGTATTTT; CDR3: CASSSGLVYWDTQYF
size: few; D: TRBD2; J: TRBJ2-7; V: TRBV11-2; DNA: TGTGCCAGCAGCTTAGATCGGGGGGGGGCCTTCAGGAACGAGCAGTACTTC; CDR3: CASSLDRGGAFRNEQYF
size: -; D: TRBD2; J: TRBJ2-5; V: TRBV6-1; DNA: TGTGCCAGCAGTCTCGAGACTAGCAAAGAGACCCAGTACTTC; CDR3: CASSLETSKETQYF
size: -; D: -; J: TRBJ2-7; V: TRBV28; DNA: TGTGCCAGCAGTTTTTCAGGGTACTCCTACGAGCAGTACTTC; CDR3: CASSFSGYSYEQYF
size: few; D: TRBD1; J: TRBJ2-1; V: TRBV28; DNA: TGTGCCAGCAGCCGGGGGACAGGGAAAAATGAGCAGTTCTTC; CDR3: CASSRGTGKNEQFF
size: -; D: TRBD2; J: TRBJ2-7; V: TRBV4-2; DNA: TGTGCCAGCAGCCATCCCCAGGCCTCTAAGCGGGAGGGATACGAGCAGTACTTC; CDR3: CASSHPQASKREGYEQYF
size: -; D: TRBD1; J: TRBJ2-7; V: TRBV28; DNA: TGTGCCAGCAGTCCCCAAGGGACAGTCCACGAGCAGTACTTC; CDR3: CASSPQGTVHEQYF
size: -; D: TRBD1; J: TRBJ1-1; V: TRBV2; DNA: TGTGCCAGCAGGGCCACAGGGGGGAACACTGAAGCTTTCTTT; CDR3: CASRATGGNTEAFF
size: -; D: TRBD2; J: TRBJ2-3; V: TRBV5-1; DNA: TGCGCCAGCACTAGCGGGAGCACAGATACGCAGTATTTT; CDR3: CASTSGSTDTQYF
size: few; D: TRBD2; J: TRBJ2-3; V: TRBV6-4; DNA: TGTGCCAGCAGTGAACGAGCGGGAGTAACAGATACGCAGTATTTT; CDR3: CASSERAGVTDTQYF
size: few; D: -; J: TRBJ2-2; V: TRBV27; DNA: TGTGCCAGTAGTTTAAGCAAGGGGGCGAACACCGGGGAGCTGTTTTTT; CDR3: CASSLSKGANTGELFF